These 10 T cell receptor beta chains originate from one sample sequenced in a study of identical twins. TCRdb re-called the 5' RACE reads with MiXCR, one entry per CDR3 protein. The sample lists fewer than 500,000 distinct CDR3 sequences, roughly an eighth occurring once. The sample was also reused in another study, on yellow fever vaccine responses in identical twins.

Sequenced: CD4+ T cells sorted from blood. The source is a woman aged 18-35 years in good health.

The genes are TRBV5-5 and TRBJ1-5, with D uncertain. V shed 3 bases and J shed 6 bases, with 10 bases lying between them. The CDR3 sequence is 13 residues long. CDR1 is SGHKS and CDR2 is YYEKEE in the germline V gene (reference sequence). The CDR3 DNA reads as TGTGCCAGCAGCTCGGGTACTCGTCAGCCCCAGCATTTT. It is translated as CASSSGTRQPQHF.

In this sample, this clonotype turned up a few times. The rearrangement joins TRBV12-3 or TRBV12-4 to TRBJ1-1; no clear D gene. The CDR3 spans 13 residues. The germline V and J ends were trimmed by 3 bases and 4 bases, with 9 bases remaining between them. CDR3 sequence reads: CASSFRKGTEAFF. CDR3 sequence (DNA): TGTGCCAGCAGTTTCAGGAAGGGCACTGAAGCTTTCTTT.

This clonotype was detected a few times. The chain recombines TRBV5-5 with TRBJ2-1, with 12 bases matching TRBD2. Germline-derived CDR1 and CDR2 are SGHKS and YYEKEE (reference sequence). J was trimmed by 8 bases and V by 4 bases; bases with no gene match: 7. This CDR3 is built from 15 residues. CDR3: CASSVTSGSFYEQFF. CDR3 DNA sequence: TGTGCCAGCAGCGTGACTAGCGGGAGTTTCTATGAGCAGTTCTTC.

The sample holds a few counts of this clonotype. CDR3 sequence (DNA): TGTGCCAGCAGTTTGACTAGCGGGAGGGTAAATGAGCAGTTCTTC. Encoded protein: CASSLTSGRVNEQFF. V gene TRBV28 combines with J gene TRBJ2-1; 14 bases agree with TRBD2. The CDR3 is 15 residues long. In germline, CDR1 is MDHEN, CDR2 SYDVKM. V dropped 3 bases and J dropped 7; count of bases not matched to a gene: 2.

This clonotype was recorded a few times. The V gene is TRBV3-1, the J gene TRBJ2-3; the match to TRBD2 covers 14 bases. The CDR3 is 15 residues long. The V and J ends lost 7 bases and 3 bases, in that order; junction bases with no gene match: 3. Germline lookup yields CDR1 LGHDT and CDR2 YNNKEL (reference sequence). This CDR3 is CASKRTSGGTDTQYF. CDR3 in DNA: TGTGCCAGCAAACGGACTAGCGGGGGGACAGATACGCAGTATTTT.

This rearrangement joins TRBV12-3 or TRBV12-4 to TRBJ1-4; D uncertain. The CDR3 sequence is 15 residues long. The V end was cut by 3 bases, the J end by 0 bases, with 8 bases between. CDR3 DNA sequence: TGTGCCAGCAGTTTTCGGAGGGCAACTAATGAAAAACTGTTTTTT. It encodes CASSFRRATNEKLFF.

This clonotype was counted a few times. The CDR3 nucleotides read TGTGCCAGCAGCCCCACGACAGGGTTAAGGGGCGAGCAGTACTTC. This translates into CASSPTTGLRGEQYF. The rearrangement uses TRBV7-9 and TRBJ2-7; 7 nucleotides align to TRBD1. J gave up 6 bases and V 5 bases, and 13 bases lay outside the gene matches. CDR1 is SEHNR, CDR2 FQNEAQ, per germline (reference sequence). This CDR3 contains 15 residues.

This clonotype was detected ten times or more. The rearrangement links TRBV12-3 or TRBV12-4 to TRBJ2-3; no reliable D call. The CDR3 runs 13 residues. V was clipped by 6 bases and J by 4 bases, with 11 bases between them. CDR3 protein: CASRSPVADTQYF. In DNA, the CDR3 is TGTGCCAGCAGGTCTCCAGTTGCAGATACGCAGTATTTT.

This chain connects TRBV21-1 to TRBJ1-3; the table's D call TRBD1 went unverified against the DNA. TRBV21-1 is marked as a pseudogene. This CDR3 has 14 amino acids. The CDR3 region is CASTSGVEGNTIYF. CDR3 sequence (DNA): TGTGCCAGCACCTCAGGGGTGGAGGGAAACACCATATATTTT.

In its sample, this clonotype was seen a few times. The rearrangement uses TRBV7-9 and TRBJ1-4; D gene ambiguous. Trimming stripped 8 bases from V and 0 bases from J, with 13 bases between. Germline V CDR1 and CDR2: SEHNR, FQNEAQ (reference sequence). The CDR3 totals 15 residues. The CDR3 loop is CASSEAWATNEKLFF. The CDR3 bases are TGTGCCAGCTCTGAGGCCTGGGCAACTAATGAAAAACTGTTTTTT.